This T cell receptor beta chain derives from a study of blood T cell repertoires in COVID-19. About the study: PBMCs, B-cell-depleted T cells, or T cells provided the cDNA or gDNA that made up the material.

Authors' processing steps: It was from reference gene primer amplification that nucleated cell counts were estimated. TCRdb's copy holds only in-frame clones and misses some; the assay was immunoSEQ multiplex PCR. The V and J calls and clone size come from that table; D and trimming were worked out from the DNA. The sample holds approximately 160,000 clones; over 75% are singletons and the top ten take approximately 6.5%. Study members were between roughly 18 and 100 years old and lived in approximately 25 US regions. Each recovered donor of Cohort 3 presented with two negative PCRs, clearance, or symptom resolution. Germline V gene sequence: CDR1 MNHEY, CDR2 SVGEGT. The CDR3 consists of 15 residues. The V end was cut by 0 bases, the J end by 7 bases, with 15 bases between.

Sequencing input: PBMCs or T cells enriched from blood (not recorded which). V is TRBV6-2 or TRBV6-3 and J is TRBJ1-2; possibly TRBD1 for D (6 bases). The sequence was obtained from a woman aged 45-65 years who had recovered from COVID-19. This chain's CDR3 is CASSYSGRGGGGYTF. CDR3 nucleotides: TGTGCCAGCAGTTACTCAGGCCGCGGGGGCGGTGGCTACACCTTC.